The entry below describes one T cell receptor (beta chain). The CDR3 consists of 14 residues. V dropped 1 base and J dropped 3 bases, with 10 bases sitting between them. CDR1 SGHTA and CDR2 FQGNSA come from the germline V gene. One entry per CDR3 protein, called by TCRdb with MiXCR from the RT-PCR reads. The sample has around 700,000 distinct CDR3 sequences, 14% seen once. The genes are TRBV7-2 and TRBJ2-7; D remains ambiguous. This clonotype was obtained from a female donor in good health, serving as a healthy control. Material: memory CD4+ T cells from blood. The CDR3 DNA follows: TGTGCCAGCAGCTTAGATACGAGCTTCTACGAGCAGTACTTC. It codes for CASSLDTSFYEQYF.